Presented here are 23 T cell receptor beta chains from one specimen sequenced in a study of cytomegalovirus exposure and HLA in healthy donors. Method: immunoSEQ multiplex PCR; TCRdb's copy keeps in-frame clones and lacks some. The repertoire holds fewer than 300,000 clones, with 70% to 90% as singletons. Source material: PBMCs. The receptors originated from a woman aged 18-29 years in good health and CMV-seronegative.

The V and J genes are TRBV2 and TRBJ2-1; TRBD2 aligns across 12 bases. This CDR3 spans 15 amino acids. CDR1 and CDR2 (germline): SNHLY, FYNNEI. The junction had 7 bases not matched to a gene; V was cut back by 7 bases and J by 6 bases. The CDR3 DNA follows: TGTGCCAGCAACAATCTAGCGGGAGGGCCCAATGAGCAGTTCTTC. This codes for CASNNLAGGPNEQFF.

The DNA of the CDR3 is TGCGCCAGCAGCCAACTAGCGGGAGGGCCCGGCGGGGAGCTGTTTTTT. It is translated as CASSQLAGGPGGELFF. The rearrangement uses TRBV4-3 and TRBJ2-2, with TRBD2 matching 12 bases. Germline V gives CDR1 LGHNA, CDR2 YSLEER. This CDR3 is 16 amino acids long. The V segment lost 2 bases and the J segment 7 bases; nucleotides outside the gene matches: 5.

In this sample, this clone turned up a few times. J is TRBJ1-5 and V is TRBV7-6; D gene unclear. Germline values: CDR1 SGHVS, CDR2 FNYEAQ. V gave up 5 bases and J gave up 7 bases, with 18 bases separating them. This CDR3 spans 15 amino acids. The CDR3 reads CASSAPSGVGQPQHF. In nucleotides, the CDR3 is TGTGCCAGCAGCGCCCCGAGCGGGGTCGGGCAGCCCCAGCATTTT.

CDR3 amino acids: CASSFRGIGEKLFF. CDR3 sequence (DNA): TGTGCCAGCAGTTTCAGGGGAATAGGGGAAAAACTGTTTTTT. The chain joins TRBV27 to TRBJ1-4; tentative D call: TRBD1 (6 bases). V lost 3 bases to trimming and J lost 8 bases, with 13 bases between them. CDR3 length equals 14 residues. Looked up from germline, CDR1 is MNHEY and CDR2 is SMNVEV (reference sequence).

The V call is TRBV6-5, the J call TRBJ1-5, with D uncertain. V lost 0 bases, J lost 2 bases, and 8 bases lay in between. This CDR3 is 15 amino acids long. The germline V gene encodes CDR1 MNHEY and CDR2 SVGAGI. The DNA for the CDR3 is TGTGCCAGCAGTTACTCAGCTGTAGGCAATCAGCCCCAGCATTTT. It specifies CASSYSAVGNQPQHF.

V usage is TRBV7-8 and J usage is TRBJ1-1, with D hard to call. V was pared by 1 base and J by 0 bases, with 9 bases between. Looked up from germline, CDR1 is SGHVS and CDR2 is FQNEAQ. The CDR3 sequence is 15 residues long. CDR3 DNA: TGTGCCAGCAGCTTAGGAGTCGCTTTGAACACTGAAGCTTTCTTT. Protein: CASSLGVALNTEAFF.

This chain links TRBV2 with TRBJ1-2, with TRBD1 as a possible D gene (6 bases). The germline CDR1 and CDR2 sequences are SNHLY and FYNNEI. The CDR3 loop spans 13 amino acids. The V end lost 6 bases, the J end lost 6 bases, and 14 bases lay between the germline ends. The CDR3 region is CASRLDRPDGYTF. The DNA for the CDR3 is TGTGCCAGCAGGCTAGACAGGCCTGATGGCTACACCTTC.

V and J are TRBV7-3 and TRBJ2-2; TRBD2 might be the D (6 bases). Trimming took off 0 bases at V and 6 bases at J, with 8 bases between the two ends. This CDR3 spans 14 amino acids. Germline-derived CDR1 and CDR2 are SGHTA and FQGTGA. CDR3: CASSLTRDAGELFF. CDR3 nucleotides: TGTGCCAGCAGCTTAACGCGGGACGCCGGGGAGCTGTTTTTT.

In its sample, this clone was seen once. The DNA for the CDR3 is TGTGCCAGCAGTTTAGTAGTAGGGGGGGCTGAGCAGTTCTTC. This gives the protein CASSLVVGGAEQFF. The V gene is TRBV27, the J gene TRBJ2-1, with a tentative D call TRBD2 (7 bases). V was clipped by 2 bases and J by 9 bases, with 14 bases between them. Per germline, CDR1 MNHEY and CDR2 SMNVEV (reference sequence). The CDR3 length is 14 residues.

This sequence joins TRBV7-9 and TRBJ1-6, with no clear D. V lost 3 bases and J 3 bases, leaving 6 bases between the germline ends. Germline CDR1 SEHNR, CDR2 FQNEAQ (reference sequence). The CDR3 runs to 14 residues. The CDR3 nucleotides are TGTGCCAGCAGCTTGGCAGACTATAATTCACCCCTCCACTTT. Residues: CASSLADYNSPLHF.

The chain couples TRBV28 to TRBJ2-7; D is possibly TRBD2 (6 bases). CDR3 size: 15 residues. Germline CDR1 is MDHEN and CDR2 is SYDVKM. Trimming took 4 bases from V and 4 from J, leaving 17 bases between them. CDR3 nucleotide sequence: TGTGCCAGCAGTTCTCCGACTAGGCCCCCTTACGAGCAGTACTTC. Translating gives CASSSPTRPPYEQYF. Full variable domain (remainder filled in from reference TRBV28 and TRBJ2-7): DVKVTQSSRYLVKRTGEKVFLECVQDMDHENMFWYRQDPGLGLRLIYFSYDVKMKEKGDIPEGYSVSREKKERFSLILESASTNQTSMYLCASSSPTRPPYEQYFGPGTRLTVT.

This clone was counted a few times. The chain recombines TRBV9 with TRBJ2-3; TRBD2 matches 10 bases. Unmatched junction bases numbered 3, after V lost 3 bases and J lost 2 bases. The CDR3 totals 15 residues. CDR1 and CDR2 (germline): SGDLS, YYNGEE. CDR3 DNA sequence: TGTGCCAGCAGCGGGGGACTAGCGCACACAGATACGCAGTATTTT. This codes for CASSGGLAHTDTQYF.

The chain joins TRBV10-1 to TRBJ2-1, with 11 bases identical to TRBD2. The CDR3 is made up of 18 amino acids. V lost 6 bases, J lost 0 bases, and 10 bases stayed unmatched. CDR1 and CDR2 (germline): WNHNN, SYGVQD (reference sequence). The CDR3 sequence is CASSPPGTSGNSYNEQFF. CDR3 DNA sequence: TGCGCCAGCAGCCCCCCTGGGACTAGCGGTAACTCCTACAATGAGCAGTTCTTC.

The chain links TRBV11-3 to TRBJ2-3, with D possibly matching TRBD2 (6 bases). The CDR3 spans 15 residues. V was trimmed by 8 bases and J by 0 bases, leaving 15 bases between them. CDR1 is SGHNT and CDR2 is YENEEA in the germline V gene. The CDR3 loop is CASASGGGSTDTQYF. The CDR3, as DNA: TGTGCCAGCGCATCGGGCGGAGGGAGCACAGATACGCAGTATTTT.

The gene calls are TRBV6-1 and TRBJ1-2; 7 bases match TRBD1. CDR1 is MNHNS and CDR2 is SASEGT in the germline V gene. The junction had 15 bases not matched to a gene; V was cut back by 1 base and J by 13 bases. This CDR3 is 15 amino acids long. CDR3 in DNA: TGTGCCAGCAGTGAAGGAGACAGGGTTTTATCCGGTCTCACCTTC. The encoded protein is CASSEGDRVLSGLTF.

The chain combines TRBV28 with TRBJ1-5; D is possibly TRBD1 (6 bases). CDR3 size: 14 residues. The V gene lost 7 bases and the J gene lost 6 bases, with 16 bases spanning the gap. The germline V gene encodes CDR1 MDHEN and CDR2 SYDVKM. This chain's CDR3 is CASTEGGRVQPQHF. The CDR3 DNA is TGTGCCAGCACCGAGGGGGGGCGGGTTCAGCCCCAGCATTTT.

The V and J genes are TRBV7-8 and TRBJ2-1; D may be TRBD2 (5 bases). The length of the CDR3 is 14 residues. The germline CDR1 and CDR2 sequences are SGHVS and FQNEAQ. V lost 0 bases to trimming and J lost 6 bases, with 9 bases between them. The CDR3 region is CASSLAGVPNEQFF. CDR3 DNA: TGTGCCAGCAGCTTAGCGGGAGTCCCCAATGAGCAGTTCTTC. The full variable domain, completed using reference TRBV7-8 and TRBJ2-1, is GAGVSQSPRYKVAKRGQDVALRCDPISGHVSLFWYQQALGQGPEFLTYFQNEAQLDKSGLPSDRFFAERPEGSVSTLKIQRTQQEDSAVYLCASSLAGVPNEQFFGPGTRLTVL.

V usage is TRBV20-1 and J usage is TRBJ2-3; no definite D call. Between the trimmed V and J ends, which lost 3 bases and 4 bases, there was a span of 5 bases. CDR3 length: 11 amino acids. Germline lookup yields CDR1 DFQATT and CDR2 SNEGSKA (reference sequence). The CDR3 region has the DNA TGCAGTGCTAGCGTTCCAGATACGCAGTATTTT. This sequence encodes CSASVPDTQYF.

The CDR3 bases are TGTGCCAGCAGTCCGACAGGCACTCATCAGCCCCAGCATTTT. Amino acid sequence: CASSPTGTHQPQHF. The J gene is TRBJ1-5, the V gene TRBV27, with D possibly being TRBD1 (6 bases). Germline V lookup: CDR1 MNHEY, CDR2 SMNVEV (reference sequence). V lost 5 bases and J 5 bases, leaving 13 bases between the germline ends. This CDR3 spans 14 amino acids.

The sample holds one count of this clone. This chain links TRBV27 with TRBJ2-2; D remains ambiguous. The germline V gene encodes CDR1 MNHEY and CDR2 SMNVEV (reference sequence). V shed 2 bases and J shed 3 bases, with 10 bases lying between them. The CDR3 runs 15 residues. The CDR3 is CASSLAPTDTGELFF. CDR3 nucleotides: TGTGCCAGCAGTTTAGCCCCCACTGACACCGGGGAGCTGTTTTTT.

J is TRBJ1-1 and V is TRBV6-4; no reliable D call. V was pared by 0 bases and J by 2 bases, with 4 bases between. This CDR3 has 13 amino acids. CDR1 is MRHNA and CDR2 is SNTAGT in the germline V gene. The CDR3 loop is CASSDSRNTEAFF. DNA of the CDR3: TGTGCCAGCAGTGACTCGAGAAACACTGAAGCTTTCTTT.

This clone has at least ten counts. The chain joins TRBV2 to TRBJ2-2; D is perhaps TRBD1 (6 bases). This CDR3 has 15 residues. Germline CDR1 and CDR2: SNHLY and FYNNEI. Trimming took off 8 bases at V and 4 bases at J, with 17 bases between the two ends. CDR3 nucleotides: TGTGCCAGCGCATCCCGGGACACTGTCACCGGGGAGCTGTTTTTT. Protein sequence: CASASRDTVTGELFF.

CDR3 sequence: CASRGETSYEQYF. DNA of the CDR3: TGTGCCAGCAGGGGAGAAACCTCCTACGAGCAGTACTTC. J is TRBJ2-7 and V is TRBV27, with a weak D call TRBD2 (5 bases). Trimming took off 6 bases at V and 0 bases at J, with 9 bases between the two ends. CDR1 MNHEY and CDR2 SMNVEV come from the germline V gene (reference sequence). This CDR3 has 13 amino acids.